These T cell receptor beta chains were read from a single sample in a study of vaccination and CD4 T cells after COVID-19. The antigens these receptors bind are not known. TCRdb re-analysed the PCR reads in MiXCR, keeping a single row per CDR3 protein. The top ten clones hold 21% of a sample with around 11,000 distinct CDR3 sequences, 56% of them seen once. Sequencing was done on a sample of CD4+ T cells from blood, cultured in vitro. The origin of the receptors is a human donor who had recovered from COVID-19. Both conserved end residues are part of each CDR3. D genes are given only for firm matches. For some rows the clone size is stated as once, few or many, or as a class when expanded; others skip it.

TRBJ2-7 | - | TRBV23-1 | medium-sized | TGCGCCAGCAGTCAATCTAAGACCAGGGAAGACGAGCAGTACTTC | CASSQSKTREDEQYF
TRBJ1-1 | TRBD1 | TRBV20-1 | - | TGCAGTGCTAGAGTAACAGGGGTGGGCACTGAAGCTTTCTTT | CSARVTGVGTEAFF
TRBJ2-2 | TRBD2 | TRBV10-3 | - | TGTGCCATCAGTGAGTCCAAACTAGCGGGAATCACCGGGGAGCTGTTTTTT | CAISESKLAGITGELFF
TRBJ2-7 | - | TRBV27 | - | TGTGCCAGCAGTTTTCGAGGGGTATACGAGCAGTACTTC | CASSFRGVYEQYF
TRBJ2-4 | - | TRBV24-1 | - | TGTGCCACCAGTGATTCCCCAAGGGGGGACATTCAGTACTTC | CATSDSPRGDIQYF
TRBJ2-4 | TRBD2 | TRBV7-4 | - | TGTGCCAGCAGCTTAGCTGGTGGACAGCGGGGGAGTATGACCAAAAACATTCAGTACTTC | CASSLAGGQRGSMTKNIQYF
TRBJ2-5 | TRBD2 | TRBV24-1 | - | TGTGCCACCAGTGATGCTGCGGGGGGGCGGTCTTACGAGACCCAGTACTTC | CATSDAAGGRSYETQYF
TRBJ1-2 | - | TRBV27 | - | TGTGCCAGCCGGGCCCGATATGGCTACACCTTC | CASRARYGYTF
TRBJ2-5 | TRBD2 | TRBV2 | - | TGTGCCAGCAGTGGGACTAGCGGGAAAAGGGAGACCCAGTACTTC | CASSGTSGKRETQYF
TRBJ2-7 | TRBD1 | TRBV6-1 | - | TGTGCCAGCAGTGGCGACAGGGGACCCTACGAGCAGTACTTC | CASSGDRGPYEQYF
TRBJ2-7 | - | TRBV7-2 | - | TGTGCCAGCAGCCGAGGGGCCAGAACCTACGAGCAGTACTTC | CASSRGARTYEQYF
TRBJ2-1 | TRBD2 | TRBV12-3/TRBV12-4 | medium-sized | TGTGCCAGCACCCTACTAGCGGGCGACTACAATGAGCAGTTCTTC | CASTLLAGDYNEQFF
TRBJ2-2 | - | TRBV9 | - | TGTGCCAGCACGAACACCGGGGAGCTGTTTTTT | CASTNTGELFF
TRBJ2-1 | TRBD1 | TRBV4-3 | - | TGCGCCAGCAGCCACACACCGGGACAGGGGATTGGGTTCTTC | CASSHTPGQGIGFF
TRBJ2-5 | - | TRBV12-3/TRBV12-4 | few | TGTGCCAGCAGAGCCCAGGGGGGCTATGAGTACTTC | CASRAQGGYEYF
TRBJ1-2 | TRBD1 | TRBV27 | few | TGTGCCAGCAGTACGACAGGGTGGGGCTACACCTTC | CASSTTGWGYTF
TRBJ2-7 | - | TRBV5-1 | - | TGCGCCAGCAGCTCGCAGGGCTACGAGCAGTACTTC | CASSSQGYEQYF
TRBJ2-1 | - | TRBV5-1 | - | TGCGCCAGCAGCCTCCTGGGCGGGACGACCTACAATGAGCAGTTCTTC | CASSLLGGTTYNEQFF
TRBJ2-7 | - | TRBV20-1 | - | TGCAGTGCGGAGAGGGCAGGTTCCGCCTACGAGCAGTACTTC | CSAERAGSAYEQYF
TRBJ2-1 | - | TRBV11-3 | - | TGTGCCAGCAGCTCTGCATGGGGGGTAGTTGCAGTGGAGCAGTTCTTC | CASSSAWGVVAVEQFF
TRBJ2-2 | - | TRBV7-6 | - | TGTGCCAGCAGCTTAGCGTCGGGGACCGCTACCAACTCATTCACCGGGGAGCTGTTTTTT | CASSLASGTATNSFTGELFF
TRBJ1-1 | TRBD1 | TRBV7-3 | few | TGTGCCAGCAGCAGGACAGGGGGCGTTACTGAAGCTTTCTTT | CASSRTGGVTEAFF
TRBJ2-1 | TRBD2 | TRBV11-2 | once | TGTGCCAGCAGCTTAGGACGGAAATTAGCGGGTATATCCTACAATGAGCAGTTCTTC | CASSLGRKLAGISYNEQFF
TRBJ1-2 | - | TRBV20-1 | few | TGCAGTGCTAATACCCTTGCGACCCATGGCTACACCTTC | CSANTLATHGYTF
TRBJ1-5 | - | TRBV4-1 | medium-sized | TGCGCCAGCAGCCAGAGCGGGGGAAATCAGCCCCAGCATTTT | CASSQSGGNQPQHF
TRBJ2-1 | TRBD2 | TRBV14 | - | TGTGCCAGCAGCCAAGGGTTAAAACTAGCGGCACGCCTAGCCCACAATGAGCAGTTCTTC | CASSQGLKLAARLAHNEQFF
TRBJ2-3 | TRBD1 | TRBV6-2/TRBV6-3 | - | TGTGCCGGCGGGACAGGGTGGAATACGCAGTATTTT | CAGGTGWNTQYF
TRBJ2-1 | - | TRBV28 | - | TGTGCCAGCAGTCTCCTCCAGTACAATGAGCAGTTCTTC | CASSLLQYNEQFF